The 21 T cell receptor beta chains reported below all come from one sample, sequenced in a study of T cell changes during pregnancy in multiple sclerosis. TCRdb's copy holds only in-frame clones and misses some; the assay was immunoSEQ multiplex PCR. The table lists 50,000 to 75,000 clones, around 91% of them singletons, with 2.2% in the top ten. The sample consisted of peripheral blood, taken in the third trimester of pregnancy. The receptors stem from a female donor in good health, enrolled as a control in a pregnancy study.

The rearrangement uses TRBV4-1 and TRBJ2-5; possibly TRBD2 for D (5 bases). Trimming took 3 bases from V and 5 from J, leaving 13 bases between them. The CDR3 is 14 amino acids. CDR1 MGHRA and CDR2 YSYEKL come from the germline V gene. CDR3 protein: CASSQGTGGETQYF. CDR3 bases: TGCGCCAGCAGCCAGGGTACGGGCGGGGAGACCCAGTACTTC.

The table lists this clone with a count of one. This CDR3 is also generated by other DNA sequences in the sample. This chain links TRBV6-5 with TRBJ2-5; tentatively, D is TRBD1 (6 bases). This CDR3 is built from 15 residues. Per the germline V gene, CDR1 is MNHEY and CDR2 is SVGAGI. V dropped 2 bases and J dropped 4 bases, with 14 bases sitting between them. The CDR3 nucleotides read TGTGCCAGCAGTTACCTCAGGGGTTCCGGAGAGACCCAGTACTTC. Encoded protein: CASSYLRGSGETQYF.

The chain links TRBV11-2 to TRBJ2-7; 7 nucleotides line up with TRBD2. This CDR3 is 12 amino acids long. Unmatched junction bases numbered 3, after V lost 4 bases and J lost 6 bases. The V gene's germline CDR1 is SGHAT and CDR2 FQNNGV. For the CDR3, the DNA is TGTGCCAGCAGCTCGACTAGCTTCGAGCAGTACTTC. Protein: CASSSTSFEQYF.

V gene TRBV25-1 combines with J gene TRBJ1-1; weak D call: TRBD1 (6 bases). This CDR3 region has 14 residues. V lost 3 bases and J lost 5, with 13 bases in between. Per the germline V gene, CDR1 is MGHDK and CDR2 is SYGVNS. The CDR3 spells CASSENRDGTEAFF. The CDR3 nucleotides read TGTGCCAGCAGTGAGAACAGGGATGGGACTGAAGCTTTCTTT.

This sequence joins TRBV10-3 and TRBJ2-7, with TRBD1 as a possible D gene (6 bases). Deletions cut 7 bases from V and 5 bases from J, with 12 bases between. Germline loops: CDR1 ENHRY, CDR2 SYGVKD. This CDR3 comprises 12 residues. The CDR3 DNA sequence: TGTGCCATCACCCCAGGGGCCAACGAGCAGTACTTC. Translating gives CAITPGANEQYF.

There are a few counts of this clone. V is TRBV6-5 and J is TRBJ1-2; D may be TRBD1 (5 bases). The CDR3 consists of 13 residues. V gave up 5 bases and J gave up 8 bases, with 15 bases separating them. In germline, CDR1 is MNHEY, CDR2 SVGAGI. CDR3 nucleotide sequence: TGTGCCAGCAGTCGCACAGGTAACGGAGGCTACACCTTC. Its protein is CASSRTGNGGYTF.

This rearrangement joins TRBV19 to TRBJ1-1; TRBD1 matches at 8 bases. Trimming cost V 5 bases and J 5 bases; bases outside gene matches: 4. The germline CDR1 and CDR2 sequences are LNHDA and SQIVND (reference sequence). CDR3 length: 13 amino acids. CDR3 sequence (DNA): TGTGCCAGTAGTTTTGGACAGGGAACTGAAGCTTTCTTT. Its translation: CASSFGQGTEAFF.

The CDR3, as DNA: TGTGCCAGCAGTTCCGGGACAGGGGTCTATGGCTACACCTTC. It codes for CASSSGTGVYGYTF. V usage is TRBV5-4 and J usage is TRBJ1-2; TRBD1 matches 10 bases. The germline CDR1 and CDR2 sequences are SGHNT and YYREEE (reference sequence). The CDR3 sequence is 14 residues long. Trimming took 5 bases from V and 4 from J; bases not matched to a gene: 5.

The chain couples TRBV27 to TRBJ2-5; possible D gene TRBD1, 5 bases. The CDR3 contains 14 residues. Germline V CDR1 and CDR2: MNHEY, SMNVEV (reference sequence). V was clipped by 4 bases and J by 2 bases, with 11 bases between them. This chain's CDR3 is CASSYRTRQETQYF. The CDR3 DNA reads as TGTGCCAGCAGTTACCGGACACGTCAAGAGACCCAGTACTTC.

The chain combines TRBV7-9 with TRBJ2-7; 7 nucleotides line up with TRBD1. The CDR3 is 13 residues long. Per germline, CDR1 SEHNR and CDR2 FQNEAQ (reference sequence). With V trimmed by 5 bases and J by 5 bases, 6 bases remained unmatched. CDR3 sequence (DNA): TGTGCCAGCAGCCCGGGACAGTCCCACGAGCAGTACTTC. Encoded protein: CASSPGQSHEQYF.

CDR3 coding DNA: TGTGCCAGCAGCTCTAAGAACACTGAAGCTTTCTTT. As protein: CASSSKNTEAFF. V usage is TRBV7-8 and J usage is TRBJ1-1; D not certain. Germline assignment: CDR1 SGHVS and CDR2 FQNEAQ. Trimming removed 4 bases from V and 1 base from J, with 4 bases in between. This CDR3 contains 12 residues.

The chain links TRBV2 to TRBJ2-1; TRBD2 aligns across 10 bases. Germline V gene sequence: CDR1 SNHLY, CDR2 FYNNEI. Losses at the gene ends were 2 bases for V and 12 bases for J; bases not matched to a gene: 13. The CDR3 runs to 16 residues. The chain's CDR3 is CASSEFSVLAGAPQFF. The CDR3 DNA follows: TGTGCCAGCAGTGAATTTAGTGTTCTAGCGGGGGCCCCGCAGTTCTTC.

The chain joins TRBV18 to TRBJ2-5; D remains unclear. In germline, CDR1 is KGHSH, CDR2 LQKENI. V was shortened by 2 bases and J by 1 base, with 11 bases between the two germline ends. The CDR3 consists of 15 residues. The CDR3: CASSPGSGGQETQYF. The CDR3 DNA reads as TGTGCCAGCTCACCAGGCTCCGGCGGCCAAGAGACCCAGTACTTC.

The V and J genes are TRBV4-1 and TRBJ1-3, with D unresolved. Germline loops: CDR1 MGHRA, CDR2 YSYEKL. The CDR3 totals 16 residues. Trimming left V 4 bases short and J 0 bases short, with 13 bases between. The CDR3 DNA sequence: TGCGCCAGCAGCCCAATTCCGCCGAGCTCTGGAAACACCATATATTTT. It is translated as CASSPIPPSSGNTIYF.

This sequence joins TRBV18 and TRBJ1-2, with TRBD1 identical over 9 bases. V was clipped by 3 bases and J by 8 bases; unmatched bases: 7. The CDR3 runs to 14 residues. Germline lookup yields CDR1 KGHSH and CDR2 LQKENI. The CDR3 protein is CASSPGDRALGYTF. CDR3 bases: TGTGCCAGCTCACCGGGGGACAGGGCGCTCGGCTACACCTTC.

As DNA, the CDR3 is TGTGCCAGTTCCACTAGCGGGAGCGACAATGAGCAGTTCTTC. The encoded protein is CASSTSGSDNEQFF. The rearrangement links TRBV6-4 to TRBJ2-1, with 11 nucleotides matching TRBD2. Unmatched junction bases numbered 6, after V lost 9 bases and J lost 5 bases. Germline V gene data show CDR1 as MRHNA and CDR2 as SNTAGT. The CDR3 has 14 residues.

This clone has just one count. In the same sample, other DNA sequences code for this CDR3. The J gene is TRBJ2-3, the V gene TRBV19, with D unclear. Trimming took 1 base from V and 4 from J, leaving 6 bases between them. Germline CDR1 is LNHDA and CDR2 is SQIVND (reference sequence). The CDR3 is 13 residues long. The CDR3 nucleotides read TGTGCCAGTAGTATAGTACCGGCAGATACGCAGTATTTT. Translated, it gives CASSIVPADTQYF.

The chain carries TRBV10-2 and TRBJ2-7; the match to TRBD2 covers 13 bases. Germline CDR1 and CDR2: WSHSY and SAAADI. Trimming at V came to 6 bases and at J to 4 bases, leaving 15 bases not matched to a gene. CDR3 length: 18 residues. CDR3 in amino acids: CASSGGTSGNSVGYEQYF. The DNA for the CDR3 is TGCGCCAGCAGCGGGGGGACTAGCGGGAATTCTGTTGGGTACGAGCAGTACTTC.

The CDR3 protein is CASSETRSGMGSGNTIYF. In DNA form, the CDR3 reads TGTGCCAGCAGTGAAACGAGGTCGGGGATGGGGTCTGGAAACACCATATATTTT. J is TRBJ1-3 and V is TRBV25-1; D gene ambiguous. The V and J ends lost 2 bases and 1 base respectively, with 18 bases between them. The germline gives CDR1 MGHDK, CDR2 SYGVNS. This CDR3 is built from 18 residues.

Here the CDR3 reads CASSPGLGRDTQYF. The CDR3 region has the DNA TGTGCCAGCAGCCCAGGACTAGGGCGAGATACGCAGTATTTT. This rearrangement joins TRBV9 to TRBJ2-3; 7 bases fit TRBD2. This CDR3 is 14 amino acids long. V lost 4 bases, J lost 5 bases, and 7 bases stayed unmatched. CDR1 is SGDLS and CDR2 is YYNGEE in the germline V gene. Together with reference TRBV9 and TRBJ2-3, the CDR3 gives the full variable domain: DSGVTQTPKHLITATGQRVTLRCSPRSGDLSVYWYQQSLDQGLQFLIQYYNGEERAKGNILERFSAQQFPDLHSELNLSSLELGDSALYFCASSPGLGRDTQYFGPGTRLTVL.

This rearrangement joins TRBV7-9 to TRBJ2-5; 8 bases are shared with TRBD1. Germline V gene data show CDR1 as SEHNR and CDR2 as FQNEAQ (reference sequence). The CDR3 contains 14 residues. CDR3 loop: CALWGDRGQETQYF. Written as DNA, the CDR3 is TGTGCTCTCTGGGGAGACAGGGGCCAAGAGACCCAGTACTTC.